Below, 20 T cell receptor beta chains from the same sample are listed, as sequenced in a study of metastatic and nonmetastatic thyroid tumors. TCRdb reanalyzed the PCR reads via MiXCR. The sample has roughly 19,000 clones; under 25% are singletons. No treatment of any kind had been given to any patient before thyroid surgery. The specimen sequenced was tumor tissue. Receptor source: a male donor with papillary thyroid cancer or a benign thyroid nodule (not recorded which). Some clones in this sample may be carry-over from other donors' samples.

The rearrangement joins TRBV18 to TRBJ2-6; possibly TRBD1 for D (5 bases). Germline CDR1 is KGHSH and CDR2 is LQKENI. V was cut by 3 bases and J by 4 bases, with 13 bases left in between. The length of the CDR3 is 16 residues. This CDR3 is CASSPTGLTGANVLTF. DNA of the CDR3: TGTGCCAGCTCACCTACAGGATTAACAGGGGCCAACGTCCTGACTTTC. Based on the CDR3 plus reference TRBV18 and TRBJ2-6, the full variable domain is NAGVMQNPRHLVRRRGQEARLRCSPMKGHSHVYWYRQLPEEGLKFMVYLQKENIIDESGMPKERFSAEFPKEGPSILRIQQVVRGDSAAYFCASSPTGLTGANVLTFGAGSRLTVL.

This clone was detected a few times. At one boundary the junction diverges from the germline segment, which might be a read error. The chain employs TRBV28 and TRBJ2-7; 8 nucleotides agree with TRBD2. The CDR3 has 15 residues. Germline CDR1 MDHEN, CDR2 SYDVKM. The CDR3 protein is CASSGPAGGAYDQYF. The CDR3 DNA sequence: TGTGCCAGCAGTGGCCCGGCGGGAGGCGCCTACGATCAGTACTTC.

This clone is labeled medium-sized (0.01 to 0.1%). Other nucleotide sequences in the sample specify the same CDR3. V is TRBV13 and J is TRBJ1-1, with D perhaps TRBD1 (6 bases). The CDR3 totals 16 residues. Germline CDR1 and CDR2: PRHDT and FYEKMQ (reference sequence). Trimming left V 0 bases short and J 2 bases short, with 13 bases between. CDR3 sequence: CASSLGRGRGNTEAFF. The CDR3 DNA sequence: TGTGCCAGCAGCTTAGGTCGCGGCAGGGGAAACACTGAAGCTTTCTTT.

This clone has at least ten counts. This chain connects TRBV6-1 to TRBJ2-3, with TRBD2 matching over 8 bases. This CDR3 has 15 amino acids. Germline V gives CDR1 MNHNS, CDR2 SASEGT. The trim removed 2 bases at V and 4 bases at J, leaving 5 bases unmatched. The CDR3 spells CASSESGGRSDTQYF. CDR3 sequence (DNA): TGTGCCAGCAGTGAAAGTGGCGGGAGGTCAGATACGCAGTATTTT.

Many counts were recorded for this clone. The genes are TRBV29-1 and TRBJ2-7; no definite D call. Germline loops: CDR1 SQVTM, CDR2 ANQGSEA. Deletions cut 4 bases from V and 3 bases from J, with 13 bases between. The CDR3 covers 13 residues. The CDR3 spells CSVVLSGYYEQYF. The CDR3 DNA sequence: TGCAGCGTTGTACTGTCGGGTTACTACGAGCAGTACTTC.

The table lists this clone with many counts. The V and J genes are TRBV5-6 and TRBJ2-7, with 7 bases fitting TRBD1. Germline CDR1 reads SGHDT; CDR2 reads YYEEEE. The CDR3 is 13 amino acids. V shed 8 bases and J 4 bases; nucleotides not matched to a gene: 9. CDR3 DNA: TGTGCCAGTAATACCGGGACAGAGTACGAGCAGTACTTC. It translates to CASNTGTEYEQYF.

This clone was counted at least ten times. The CDR3 region has the DNA TGTGCCAGCAGCTTCTTAGTCAATGAGCAGTTCTTC. Its protein is CASSFLVNEQFF. This chain links TRBV7-9 with TRBJ2-1; D remains ambiguous. The CDR3 has 12 amino acids. Trimming cost V 3 bases and J 6 bases, with 6 bases left between them. From germline, CDR1 is SEHNR and CDR2 FQNEAQ (reference sequence).

This clone was counted many times. This rearrangement joins TRBV10-2 to TRBJ2-3; no firm D call. V was clipped by 7 bases and J by 0 bases, with 11 bases between them. Germline lookup yields CDR1 WSHSY and CDR2 SAAADI. The length of the CDR3 is 14 residues. This chain's CDR3 is CASTLNPSTDTQYF. The CDR3 bases are TGCGCCAGCACCCTCAACCCTAGCACAGATACGCAGTATTTT.

This clone was seen repeatedly, ten times or more. The V gene is TRBV29-1, the J gene TRBJ1-5; 11 positions match TRBD1. The CDR3 sequence is 12 residues long. Germline values: CDR1 SQVTM, CDR2 ANQGSEA. V was pared by 7 bases and J by 7 bases, with 3 bases of the junction left unmatched. DNA of the CDR3: TGCAGCGCAGGGACAGGGGGGCAGCCCCAGCATTTT. Protein product: CSAGTGGQPQHF.

Notes on this clone: Relative to the germline gene, one junction end is altered; a read error may explain this. This chain joins TRBV18 and TRBJ1-6; D remains unclear. This CDR3 region has 14 residues. Germline V CDR1 and CDR2: KGHSH, LQKENI. The DNA for the CDR3 is TGTGCGAGCTCACCGGCCAGCGGAAATTCACGCCTCCTCTTT. It codes for CASSPASGNSRLLF.

This clone was seen more than once but under ten times. A read error is possible here, since a much larger clone lies one base away. This sample includes further DNA sequences coding for the same CDR3. This chain connects TRBV7-8 to TRBJ1-4; TRBD1 is a possible D gene (5 bases). The CDR3 loop spans 13 amino acids. Germline lookup yields CDR1 SGHVS and CDR2 FQNEAQ. In DNA form, the CDR3 reads TGCGCCAGCAGCTTGGACAATAATGAAAAACTGTTTTTT. Residues: CASSLDNNEKLFF.

This clone was detected many times. This sequence joins TRBV5-8 and TRBJ1-1, with D possibly being TRBD1 (5 bases). Trimming took off 4 bases at V and 2 bases at J, with 18 bases between the two ends. The CDR3 runs 16 residues. Germline values: CDR1 SGHTS, CDR2 YDEGEE. CDR3 in amino acids: CASSPGFFVVNTEAFF. The CDR3 DNA is TGTGCCAGCAGCCCAGGGTTTTTTGTTGTAAACACTGAAGCTTTCTTT.

In this sample, this clone turned up many times. The chain links TRBV9 to TRBJ1-3; D might be TRBD1 (5 bases). CDR1 and CDR2 (germline): SGDLS, YYNGEE. This CDR3 is 14 amino acids long. V lost 3 bases, J lost 2 bases, and 9 bases lay in between. The CDR3 DNA reads TGTGCCAGCAGCGGGGGGGTAACTGGAAACACCATATATTTT. As protein: CASSGGVTGNTIYF. The entire variable domain, with the rest obtained from reference TRBV9 and TRBJ1-3, is as follows: DSGVTQTPKHLITATGQRVTLRCSPRSGDLSVYWYQQSLDQGLQFLIQYYNGEERAKGNILERFSAQQFPDLHSELNLSSLELGDSALYFCASSGGVTGNTIYFGEGSWLTVV.

This clone is labeled medium-sized. Written as DNA, the CDR3 is TGTGCCAGTAGTATAAGGGTCGACGGGACCTACGAGCAGTACTTC. Its translation: CASSIRVDGTYEQYF. This sequence joins TRBV19 and TRBJ2-7; possible D gene TRBD2, 5 bases. V was shortened by 2 bases and J by 2 bases, with 13 bases between the two germline ends. Germline CDR1 and CDR2: LNHDA and SQIVND (reference sequence). This CDR3 is 15 amino acids long.

Judged by abundance, this clone is medium-sized. This chain joins TRBV11-2 and TRBJ1-4, with unresolved D. Per the germline V gene, CDR1 is SGHAT and CDR2 is FQNNGV. Trimming pared 6 bases from V and 0 bases from J, leaving 11 bases between. The CDR3 is 15 residues long. Here the CDR3 reads CASSNYQTTNEKLFF. The CDR3 DNA is TGTGCCAGCAGTAACTACCAAACAACTAATGAAAAACTGTTTTTT.

Ten or more counts support this clone. The chain links TRBV20-1 to TRBJ1-5, with D perhaps TRBD1 (6 bases). This CDR3 has 13 residues. Per the germline V gene, CDR1 is DFQATT and CDR2 is SNEGSKA (reference sequence). Trimming pared 7 bases from V and 5 bases from J, leaving 15 bases between. In DNA, the CDR3 is TGCAGTGTAAAACAGGGTAATGATCAGCCCCAGCATTTT. Translation: CSVKQGNDQPQHF.

This clone was observed a single time. The V call is TRBV27, the J call TRBJ1-6; TRBD1 is a possible D gene (5 bases). The germline CDR1 and CDR2 sequences are MNHEY and SMNVEV (reference sequence). The CDR3 sequence is 13 residues long. The V end lost 7 bases, the J end lost 9 bases, and 13 bases lay between the germline ends. The CDR3 protein is CASTTAHSSPLHF. CDR3 DNA sequence: TGTGCCAGCACGACAGCTCATTCTTCACCCCTCCACTTT.

For this clone: One junction end does not reproduce the germline sequence, and a read error may be involved. This same CDR3 is encoded by further DNA sequences in the sample. This chain joins TRBV5-1 and TRBJ1-2; 11 positions agree with TRBD1. The CDR3 consists of 18 residues. Germline V lookup: CDR1 SGHRS, CDR2 YFSETQ. As DNA, the CDR3 is TGCGCAAGCAGCTTGGGACCAGGACAGGGGGCTCTGGGCTATGGCTACACCTTC. Encoded protein: CASSLGPGQGALGYGYTF.

V is TRBV4-2 and J is TRBJ2-1; D tentatively reads TRBD1 or TRBD2 (6 bases each). There are 16 residues in the CDR3. Germline V lookup: CDR1 LGHNA, CDR2 YNFKEQ. V was clipped by 4 bases and J by 2 bases, with 15 bases between them. CDR3: CASSRWGALTYNEQFF. In nucleotides, the CDR3 is TGTGCCAGCAGCCGGTGGGGGGCCCTTACCTACAATGAGCAGTTCTTC.

This clone was seen at least ten times. With a much larger clone just one base away, this may be a read error. Additional DNA sequences in this sample encode the identical CDR3. The rearrangement uses TRBV6-2 or TRBV6-3 and TRBJ2-1; D may be TRBD2 (5 bases). The CDR3 consists of 14 residues. Germline V gene lookup returns CDR1 MNHEY and CDR2 SVGEGT. CDR3: CASSYSAGHNEQFF. Here the CDR3 DNA reads TGTGCCAGCAGTTACTCGGCGGGTCACAATGAGCAGTTTTTC.